This T cell receptor (beta chain) was obtained from a study of CD8+ T cells in alopecia areata. About the research overall: Recipients were roughly 6-11-week-old female C3H/HeJ mice grafted with skin from roughly 6-13-month-old C3H/HeJ donors with spontaneous alopecia. Study conclusions and caveats: It was lesional scalp, especially alopecia totalis/universalis, that showed higher clonality than normal scalp. Sequenced scalp T cells also include alphabeta T cells resident in normal skin. Compared with mice, patients displayed less clear TCR sharing, possibly for HLA-related reasons.

Concerning this clone itself: Its antigen remains unknown. The protein here is the DNA translation, as the TCRdb protein differs from it at residue 10. The genes are named according to mouse.

Investigators isolated RNA and reverse transcribed it into cDNA to act as the sequencing template. Clones were read by immunoSEQ multiplex PCR, and TCRdb kept only the in-frame ones, dropping some. The sample includes some 110,000 clones, none of them occurring once. The sample taken for sequencing was lesional skin. This TCR was recovered from a C3H/HeJ mouse with alopecia areata. Mouse strain MHC haplotype: H2-k.

The CDR3 is CTCRQGGGNTLYF. The sequenced part of the CDR3 DNA is TGCACCTGCAGACAGGGAGGCGGAAATACG. This chain connects TRBV1 to TRBJ1-3; a weak D match, TRBD1 (6 bases). Read sequence stops 3 residues before the CDR3 end, and the germline J gene provides the missing end. In germline, CDR1 is NSQYPW, CDR2 LRSPGD (reference sequence). V shed 6 bases and J shed 4 bases, with 10 bases lying between them. The CDR3 spans 13 residues. Full variable domain (rest looked up from reference TRBV1 and TRBJ1-3): VTLLEQNPRWRLVPRGQAVNLRCILKNSQYPWMSWYQQDLQKQLQWLFTLRSPGDKEVKSLPGADYLATRVTDTELRLQVANMSQGRTLYCTCRQGGGNTLYFGEGSRLIVV.